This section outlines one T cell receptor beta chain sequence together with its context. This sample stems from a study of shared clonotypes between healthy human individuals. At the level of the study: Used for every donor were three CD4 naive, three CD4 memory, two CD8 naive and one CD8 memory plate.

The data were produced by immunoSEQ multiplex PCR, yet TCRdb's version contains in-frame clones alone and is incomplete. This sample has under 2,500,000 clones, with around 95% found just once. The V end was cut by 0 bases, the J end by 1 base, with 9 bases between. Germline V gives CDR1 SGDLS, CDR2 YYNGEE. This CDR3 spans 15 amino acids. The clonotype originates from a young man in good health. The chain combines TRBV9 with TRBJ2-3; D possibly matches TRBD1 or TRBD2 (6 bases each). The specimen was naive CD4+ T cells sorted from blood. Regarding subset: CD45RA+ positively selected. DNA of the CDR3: TGTGCCAGCAGCGTAGAGGGGGAGGGCACAGATACGCAGTATTTT. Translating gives CASSVEGEGTDTQYF.